The sequence of this TCR beta chain was determined in a study of T cell repertoires in cytomegalovirus infection. Each CDR3 protein gets one entry after TCRdb re-called the reads with MiXCR. The sample contains about 900,000 distinct CDR3 sequences, about a third of which appear only once. A note on this clonotype: Its target is unknown.

The CDR3 is 16 amino acids. V was pared by 6 bases and J by 7 bases, with 10 bases of the junction left unmatched. Per germline, CDR1 ENHRY and CDR2 SYGVKD. The clonotype was recovered from a human donor in good health (CMV status not recorded). Some clones in this sample may be carry-over from other donors' samples. Specimen: cultured CD8+ T cells from PBMCs, collected from culture after CMV antigen stimulation. V gene TRBV10-3 combines with J gene TRBJ1-6; 9 bases fit TRBD1. CDR3 residues: CAISAGTGPRNSPLHF. CDR3 DNA sequence: TGTGCCATCAGCGCCGGGACAGGGCCGCGGAATTCACCCCTCCACTTT.